This T cell receptor (beta chain) was captured in a study of cytomegalovirus exposure and HLA in healthy donors. Generated by immunoSEQ multiplex PCR, the TCRdb table keeps only in-frame clones and is missing some. Here the sample spans about 130,000 clones, 75% to 90% being singletons. The CDR3 has 17 amino acids. CDR1 and CDR2 (germline): LGHNA, YNFKEQ. The ends lost 3 bases at V and 4 bases at J; junction bases unmatched: 11. The rearrangement uses TRBV4-2 and TRBJ2-7, with TRBD2 identical over 11 bases. Sequenced: PBMCs. The TCR originated in a woman younger than 35 in good health and CMV-seronegative. The CDR3: CASSQGTSGGTPYEQYF. CDR3 nucleotides: TGTGCCAGCAGCCAGGGTACTAGCGGGGGAACACCTTACGAGCAGTACTTC.